The TCR beta chain under discussion was sequenced for a study of blood T cell repertoires in COVID-19. About the study: Samples came from the United States, Italy and Spain, spanning acute and convalescent COVID-19. PBMCs, B-cell-depleted T cells, or T cells were the source of the cDNA or gDNA that made up the material.

The V and J ends lost 7 bases and 0 bases respectively, with 10 bases between them. Per the germline V gene, CDR1 is SGHRS and CDR2 is YFSETQ. CDR3 length: 14 residues. As originally analysed: Amplification of reference gene primers provided the estimated nucleated cell counts. Repertoires were generated with immunoSEQ multiplex PCR, while TCRdb's copy carries only in-frame clones and drops some. That table gives V, J and clone size, and the DNA gave D and trimming. This sample has roughly 15,000 clones, with less than 75% found just once. Sequenced material: peripheral blood. This TCR was sampled from a boy aged 2 to 9 with active or convalescent COVID-19. V usage is TRBV5-1 and J usage is TRBJ2-2, with D tentatively TRBD1 (6 bases). The CDR3, as DNA: TGCGCCAGCCTCGGACAGCCGAACACCGGGGAGCTGTTTTTT. Its translation is CASLGQPNTGELFF.